Presented here are 22 T cell receptor beta chains from one specimen sequenced in a study of cytomegalovirus exposure and HLA in healthy donors. Assay: immunoSEQ multiplex PCR; the TCRdb copy retains only in-frame clones and omits some. The data contain 100,000 to 150,000 clones, approximately 90% of them seen just once; the ten biggest clones take up 4.4%. Sequenced: PBMCs. Receptors were obtained from a man aged 18 to 29 in good health and CMV-seropositive.

In this sample, this clone turned up a few times. The J gene is TRBJ1-2, the V gene TRBV9; the D is unclear. Trimming cost V 0 bases and J 6 bases, with 12 bases left between them. The germline gives CDR1 SGDLS, CDR2 YYNGEE. The CDR3 extends over 14 amino acids. The DNA for the CDR3 is TGTGCCAGCAGCGTAGTGGGAGGAACGGATGGCTACACCTTC. Translated, it gives CASSVVGGTDGYTF. The whole variable domain, remainder taken from reference TRBV9 and TRBJ1-2, is DSGVTQTPKHLITATGQRVTLRCSPRSGDLSVYWYQQSLDQGLQFLIQYYNGEERAKGNILERFSAQQFPDLHSELNLSSLELGDSALYFCASSVVGGTDGYTFGSGTRLTVV.

The chain joins TRBV7-9 to TRBJ2-7, with D possibly matching TRBD1 (6 bases). V lost 3 bases and J 0 bases, leaving 12 bases between the germline ends. The CDR3 is 15 amino acids. Germline assignment: CDR1 SEHNR and CDR2 FQNEAQ (reference sequence). The CDR3 protein is CASSLSRDTSYEQYF. As DNA, the CDR3 is TGTGCCAGCAGCTTGTCCCGGGACACCTCCTACGAGCAGTACTTC.

The chain is built from TRBV7-2 and TRBJ1-2, with D perhaps TRBD1 (5 bases). Trimming left V 5 bases short and J 8 bases short, with 15 bases between. This CDR3 is 13 amino acids long. Germline V lookup: CDR1 SGHTA, CDR2 FQGNSA. DNA for the CDR3: TGTGCCAGCAGCCCAGGACGCAGGGAAGGCTACACCTTC. It translates to CASSPGRREGYTF.

The V and J genes are TRBV6-5 and TRBJ1-1; D perhaps matches TRBD1 (6 bases). The germline gives CDR1 MNHEY, CDR2 SVGAGI. There are 14 residues in the CDR3. V lost 6 bases, J lost 3 bases, and 14 bases lay in between. CDR3 region: CASSPGAGDTEAFF. The CDR3 nucleotides are TGTGCCAGCAGCCCCGGGGCAGGGGACACTGAAGCTTTCTTT.

The chain uses TRBV4-2 and TRBJ2-2; 10 positions agree with TRBD2. The CDR3 is 16 amino acids. The V and J ends lost 1 base and 7 bases, in that order; junction bases with no gene match: 6. From germline, CDR1 is LGHNA and CDR2 YNFKEQ. The CDR3 protein is CASSQGTSGVNGELFF. In nucleotides, the CDR3 is TGTGCCAGCAGCCAAGGAACTAGCGGGGTAAACGGGGAGCTGTTTTTT.

V and J are TRBV11-2 and TRBJ2-6; 7 bases match TRBD1. V dropped 5 bases and J dropped 8; count of bases not matched to a gene: 6. CDR1 is SGHAT and CDR2 is FQNNGV in the germline V gene. This CDR3 has 14 residues. CDR3 region: CASSQRQGSNVLTF. Here the CDR3 DNA reads TGTGCCAGCAGCCAAAGACAGGGCTCCAACGTCCTGACTTTC.

V gene TRBV15 combines with J gene TRBJ1-4; D gene ambiguous. Germline V lookup: CDR1 LNHNV, CDR2 YYDKDF (reference sequence). This CDR3 spans 15 amino acids. Trimming shortened V by 0 bases and J by 0 bases, and 5 bases separated the two germline ends. In DNA, the CDR3 is TGTGCCACCAGCAGAGAACCGGCAACTAATGAAAAACTGTTTTTT. It translates to CATSREPATNEKLFF.

This chain uses TRBV7-2 with TRBJ1-2, with a possible D match to TRBD1 (6 bases). This CDR3 comprises 14 residues. Trimming took off 4 bases at V and 6 bases at J, with 15 bases between the two ends. In germline, CDR1 is SGHTA, CDR2 FQGNSA. CDR3 nucleotide sequence: TGTGCCAGCAGCTCCTTCAGGGGAGTGGATGGCTACACCTTC. Its protein is CASSSFRGVDGYTF.

The chain is built from TRBV4-1 and TRBJ1-5; 8 positions match TRBD1. V trimming: 0 bases; J trimming: 9 bases; junction bases outside the gene matches: 25. This CDR3 has 21 amino acids. From germline, CDR1 is MGHRA and CDR2 YSYEKL. This CDR3 reads CASSQDRGQGSTPTNIGPQHF. DNA for the CDR3: TGCGCCAGCAGCCAAGATCGAGGACAGGGCTCAACCCCGACTAATATCGGGCCCCAGCATTTT.

The chain couples TRBV5-1 to TRBJ2-1, with 12 bases fitting TRBD2. Germline-derived CDR1 and CDR2 are SGHRS and YFSETQ. The CDR3 is 15 amino acids. Trimming at V came to 3 bases and at J to 6 bases, leaving 4 bases not matched to a gene. The CDR3 bases are TGCGCCAGCAGCTATGTGGGACTAGCGGGCAATGAGCAGTTCTTC. Residues: CASSYVGLAGNEQFF.

The chain has TRBV7-9 and TRBJ2-1; weak D call: TRBD2 (5 bases). The V gene lost 5 bases and the J gene lost 0 bases, with 11 bases spanning the gap. Germline V gene sequence: CDR1 SEHNR, CDR2 FQNEAQ (reference sequence). The CDR3 has 15 amino acids. CDR3 nucleotide sequence: TGTGCCAGCAGCCCGCTAGCAAACTCCTACAATGAGCAGTTCTTC. Residues: CASSPLANSYNEQFF.

The J gene is TRBJ1-2, the V gene TRBV19; 8 nucleotides line up with TRBD1. CDR1 is LNHDA, CDR2 SQIVND, per germline (reference sequence). Trimming took 9 bases from V and 5 from J; bases not matched to a gene: 14. The CDR3 totals 15 residues. The CDR3 DNA follows: TGTGCCAGCGGGCCCGGGCCAGGGGGCGCGTATGGCTACACCTTC. It yields the protein CASGPGPGGAYGYTF.

This chain connects TRBV5-4 to TRBJ1-5; TRBD1 matches at 7 bases. V trimming: 2 bases; J trimming: 5 bases; junction bases outside the gene matches: 4. The CDR3 is 14 amino acids. Germline values: CDR1 SGHNT, CDR2 YYREEE (reference sequence). In DNA form, the CDR3 reads TGTGCCAGCAGCTTTGGAACAGGGGATCAGCCCCAGCATTTT. It encodes CASSFGTGDQPQHF.

V and J are TRBV7-2 and TRBJ2-1; D is possibly TRBD1 (5 bases). V lost 5 bases, J lost 10 bases, and 15 bases lay in between. Per germline, CDR1 SGHTA and CDR2 FQGNSA. The CDR3 has 13 residues. DNA for the CDR3: TGTGCCAGCAGCGGGGCACAATTTTCGGAGCAGTTCTTC. This gives the protein CASSGAQFSEQFF.

The chain uses TRBV5-1 and TRBJ2-3; 14 positions agree with TRBD2. In germline, CDR1 is SGHRS, CDR2 YFSETQ. The CDR3 is made up of 18 amino acids. The junction had 8 bases not matched to a gene; V was cut back by 0 bases and J by 5 bases. CDR3 coding DNA: TGCGCCAGCAGCTTGGCTCGACTAGCGGGGGGGTCCGAAGATACGCAGTATTTT. This translates into CASSLARLAGGSEDTQYF.

The chain links TRBV15 to TRBJ2-7, with TRBD1 identical over 10 bases. V was clipped by 3 bases and J by 3 bases; unmatched bases: 8. The CDR3 is 16 residues long. Germline V gives CDR1 LNHNV, CDR2 YYDKDF (reference sequence). The DNA of the CDR3 is TGTGCCACCAGCAGTCCCGGGACAGGGGTCCTCTACGAGCAGTACTTC. This sequence encodes CATSSPGTGVLYEQYF.

A single count supports this clone. In DNA form, the CDR3 reads TGTGCCAGCAGCTTAGTAGGAGGGGACGAGCAGTACTTC. Protein sequence: CASSLVGGDEQYF. The V call is TRBV5-5, the J call TRBJ2-7; possible D gene TRBD2, 6 bases. Looked up from germline, CDR1 is SGHKS and CDR2 is YYEKEE (reference sequence). The CDR3 runs 13 residues. Trimming took off 2 bases at V and 5 bases at J, with 11 bases between the two ends.

The CDR3 here is CASQGPTNYEQYF. The CDR3 DNA sequence: TGTGCCAGCCAGGGGCCCACAAACTACGAGCAGTACTTC. The chain couples TRBV28 to TRBJ2-7; the D gene is possibly TRBD1 (6 bases). Between the trimmed V and J ends, which lost 8 bases and 3 bases, there was a span of 14 bases. This CDR3 comprises 13 residues. The germline V gene encodes CDR1 MDHEN and CDR2 SYDVKM.

This clone was seen just once. J is TRBJ2-7 and V is TRBV19; 7 bases map to TRBD1. Germline-derived CDR1 and CDR2 are LNHDA and SQIVND (reference sequence). CDR3 size: 13 residues. V was pared by 4 bases and J by 1 base, with 1 base of the junction left unmatched. CDR3 residues: CASSRDRSYEQYF. Written as DNA, the CDR3 is TGTGCCAGTAGTAGGGACAGATCCTACGAGCAGTACTTC.

J is TRBJ1-5 and V is TRBV5-1; D call uncertain. V was clipped by 1 base and J by 4 bases, with 15 bases between them. This CDR3 contains 16 residues. Germline CDR1 SGHRS, CDR2 YFSETQ. The chain's CDR3 is CASSLKPRETNQPQHF. CDR3 bases: TGCGCCAGCAGCTTGAAGCCAAGGGAGACAAATCAGCCCCAGCATTTT.

This sequence joins TRBV5-6 and TRBJ2-5; possible D gene TRBD1, 5 bases. V gave up 2 bases and J gave up 4 bases, with 9 bases separating them. The CDR3 contains 13 residues. Germline V gives CDR1 SGHDT, CDR2 YYEEEE. The CDR3 here is CASSFNQGETQYF. CDR3 DNA: TGTGCCAGCAGCTTTAACCAGGGAGAGACCCAGTACTTC.

The chain links TRBV19 to TRBJ1-2, with 9 bases fitting TRBD1. CDR1 LNHDA and CDR2 SQIVND come from the germline V gene (reference sequence). Trimming removed 5 bases from V and 4 bases from J; junction bases left unmatched: 5. The CDR3 is 14 amino acids. The CDR3 nucleotides are TGTGCCAGTAGTTTACAGGGGGCCAGCTATGGCTACACCTTC. It translates to CASSLQGASYGYTF.